One sample yielded the 8 T cell receptor beta chains listed below, sequenced in a study of T-cell memory formation after mild COVID-19. TCRdb fed the 5' RACE reads into MiXCR, producing one record per CDR3 protein. The table shows around 450,000 distinct CDR3 sequences, with approximately 24% occurring only once. Sequenced input: PBMCs or a T cell subset sorted from them (not recorded which). The origin of the receptors is an adult woman who had mild COVID-19 (a few samples of this study predate the infection). Cell type and time point are not known.

There are a few counts of this clonotype. The chain couples TRBV2 to TRBJ2-7, with 7 bases fitting TRBD1. The CDR3 contains 12 residues. Germline loops: CDR1 SNHLY, CDR2 FYNNEI. V shed 7 bases and J 3 bases; nucleotides not matched to a gene: 3. The CDR3 is CASTWDSYEQYF. As DNA, the CDR3 is TGTGCCAGCACTTGGGACAGCTACGAGCAGTACTTC.

A few counts support this clonotype. The DNA of the CDR3 is TGTGCCACCAGCCCAGGCTTCGGGTACTATGGCTACACCTTC. Translated: CATSPGFGYYGYTF. The chain combines TRBV24-1 with TRBJ1-2; D unclear. The CDR3 consists of 14 residues. V was shortened by 7 bases and J by 3 bases, with 14 bases between the two germline ends. Germline CDR1 is KGHDR and CDR2 is SFDVKD.

This clonotype was seen only a few times. The chain has TRBV5-1 and TRBJ1-1; TRBD1 matches at 12 bases. Germline CDR1 is SGHRS and CDR2 is YFSETQ. This CDR3 region has 16 residues. Losses at the gene ends were 2 bases for V and 5 bases for J; bases not matched to a gene: 7. CDR3 in amino acids: CASSFVSGQGATEAFF. Here the CDR3 DNA reads TGCGCCAGCAGCTTCGTGTCGGGACAGGGGGCTACTGAAGCTTTCTTT.

This clonotype was recorded a few times. The chain has TRBV6-2 or TRBV6-3 and TRBJ1-5; 7 nucleotides match TRBD1. The germline gives CDR1 MNHEY, CDR2 SVGEGT. V dropped 5 bases and J dropped 5; count of bases not matched to a gene: 9. This CDR3 is built from 15 residues. CDR3 nucleotides: TGTGCCAGCAGTCCTCGGACAGGCACATATCAGCCCCAGCATTTT. Residues: CASSPRTGTYQPQHF.

V usage is TRBV20-1 and J usage is TRBJ1-3; 7 positions agree with TRBD1. The CDR3 loop spans 18 amino acids. The ends lost 0 bases at V and 1 base at J; junction bases unmatched: 12. Germline CDR1 and CDR2: DFQATT and SNEGSKA (reference sequence). DNA for the CDR3: TGCAGTGCTAGAGATTCCGGTCTTACAGGGGTATCTGGAAACACCATATATTTT. Its translation: CSARDSGLTGVSGNTIYF.

The chain joins TRBV5-1 to TRBJ2-7, with 8 bases that match TRBD1. Unmatched junction bases numbered 19, after V lost 4 bases and J lost 4 bases. The germline gives CDR1 SGHRS, CDR2 YFSETQ. CDR3 length equals 18 residues. CDR3 DNA sequence: TGCGCCAGCAGCAACCCCACGGACAGGGCACCACCAGTTTACGAGCAGTACTTC. It codes for CASSNPTDRAPPVYEQYF.

This clonotype has only a few counts. This rearrangement joins TRBV15 to TRBJ2-7; 8 positions agree with TRBD1. V was pared by 2 bases and J by 3 bases, with 9 bases of the junction left unmatched. Germline V gives CDR1 LNHNV, CDR2 YYDKDF (reference sequence). The CDR3 runs to 16 residues. Written as DNA, the CDR3 is TGTGCCACCAGCAGACCCGGACAGGGCGGAAGCTACGAGCAGTACTTC. Residues: CATSRPGQGGSYEQYF.

The V gene is TRBV5-4, the J gene TRBJ2-5; D not certain. Germline-derived CDR1 and CDR2 are SGHNT and YYREEE (reference sequence). This CDR3 is built from 15 residues. The V gene lost 0 bases and the J gene lost 5 bases, with 14 bases spanning the gap. The CDR3 nucleotides read TGTGCCAGCAGCTTGGGGCTCTTCCTTCCGGAGACCCAGTACTTC. This codes for CASSLGLFLPETQYF.